Below, one TCR beta chain is given with its context. Its specificity is unknown. The data were obtained in a study of cytomegalovirus exposure and HLA in healthy donors. General observations from the study: In a later analysis, an Asian-associated ancestry cluster reportedly showed fewer N-insertions than the approximately 700-donor mean.

The study sampled nominally healthy donors, though unrecorded immune exposures were likely. It was with 60 Vbeta and 13 Jbeta primers that the PCR ran. Produced via immunoSEQ multiplex PCR; TCRdb's table is partial and in-frame only. The sample data list some 130,000 clones. This TCR was sampled from a woman between 40 and 50 years old in good health and CMV-seropositive. Material: PBMCs.

The CDR3 sequence: CASSARQGRYEQYF. The CDR3 DNA reads TGTGCCAGCAGTGCCCGGCAGGGAAGGTACGAGCAGTACTTC. The chain carries TRBV6-1 and TRBJ2-7, with D maybe TRBD1 (5 bases). Germline V gives CDR1 MNHNS, CDR2 SASEGT. The CDR3 sequence is 14 residues long. The V end was cut by 4 bases, the J end by 4 bases, with 14 bases between.